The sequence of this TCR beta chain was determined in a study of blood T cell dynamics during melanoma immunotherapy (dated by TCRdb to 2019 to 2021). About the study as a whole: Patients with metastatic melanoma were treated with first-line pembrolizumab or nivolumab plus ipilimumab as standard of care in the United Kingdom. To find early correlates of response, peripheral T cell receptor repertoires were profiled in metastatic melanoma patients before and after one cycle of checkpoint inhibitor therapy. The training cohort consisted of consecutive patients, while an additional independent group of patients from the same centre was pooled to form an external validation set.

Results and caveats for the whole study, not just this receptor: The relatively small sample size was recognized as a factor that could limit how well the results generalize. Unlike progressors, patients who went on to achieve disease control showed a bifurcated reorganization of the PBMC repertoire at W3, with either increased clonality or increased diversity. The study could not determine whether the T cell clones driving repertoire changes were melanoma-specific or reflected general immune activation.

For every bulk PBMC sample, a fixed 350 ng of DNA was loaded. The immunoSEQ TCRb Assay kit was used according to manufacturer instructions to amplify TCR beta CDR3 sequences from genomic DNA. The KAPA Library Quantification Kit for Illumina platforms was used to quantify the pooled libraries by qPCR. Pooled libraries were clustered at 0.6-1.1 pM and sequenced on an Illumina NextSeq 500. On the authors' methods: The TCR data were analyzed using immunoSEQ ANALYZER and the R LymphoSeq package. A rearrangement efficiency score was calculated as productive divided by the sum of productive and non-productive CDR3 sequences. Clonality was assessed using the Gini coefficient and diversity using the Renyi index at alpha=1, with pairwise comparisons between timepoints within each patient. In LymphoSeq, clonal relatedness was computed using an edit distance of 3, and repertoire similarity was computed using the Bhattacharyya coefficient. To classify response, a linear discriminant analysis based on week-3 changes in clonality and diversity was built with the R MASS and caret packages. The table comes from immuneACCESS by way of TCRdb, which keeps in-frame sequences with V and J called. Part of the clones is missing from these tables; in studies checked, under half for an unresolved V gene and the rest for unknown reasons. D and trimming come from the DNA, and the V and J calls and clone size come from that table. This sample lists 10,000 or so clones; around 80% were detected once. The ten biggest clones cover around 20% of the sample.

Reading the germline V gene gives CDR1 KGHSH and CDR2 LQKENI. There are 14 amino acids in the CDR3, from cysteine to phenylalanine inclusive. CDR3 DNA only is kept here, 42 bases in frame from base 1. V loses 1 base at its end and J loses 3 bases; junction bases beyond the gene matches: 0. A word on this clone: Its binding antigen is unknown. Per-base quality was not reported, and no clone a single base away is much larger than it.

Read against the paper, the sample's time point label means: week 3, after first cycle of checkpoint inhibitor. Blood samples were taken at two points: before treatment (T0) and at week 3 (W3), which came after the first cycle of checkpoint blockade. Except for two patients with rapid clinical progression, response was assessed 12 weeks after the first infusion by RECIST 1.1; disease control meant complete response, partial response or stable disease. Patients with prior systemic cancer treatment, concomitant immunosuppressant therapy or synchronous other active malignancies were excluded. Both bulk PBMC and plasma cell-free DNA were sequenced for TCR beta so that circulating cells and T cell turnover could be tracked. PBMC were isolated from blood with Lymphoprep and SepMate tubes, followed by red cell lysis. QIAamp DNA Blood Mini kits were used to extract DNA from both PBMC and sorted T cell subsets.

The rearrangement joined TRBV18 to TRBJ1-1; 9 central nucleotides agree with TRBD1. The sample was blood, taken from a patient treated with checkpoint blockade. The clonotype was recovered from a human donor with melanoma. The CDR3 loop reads CASSPRQGDTEAFF. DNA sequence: TGTGCCAGCTCACCACGACAGGGGGACACTGAAGCTTTCTTT.